This TCR beta chain originates from a study of post-analysis software for immune sequencing data. Study outcomes and limitations: Compared with controls, patients had more of roughly five TRBV segments, including TRBV5-6, TRBV5-1 and TRBV20-1.

Details on this clonotype: Its antigen is currently unknown.

Researchers reported that TCR beta cDNA libraries carried unique molecular identifiers. MiXCR, run by TCRdb on the PCR reads, gives a single entry per CDR3 protein. The profile covers approximately 690,000 distinct CDR3 sequences, with over 45% appearing a single time and roughly 12% taken by the ten largest. Trimming removed 6 bases at V and 3 bases at J, with 14 bases between. The CDR3 totals 15 residues. From germline, CDR1 is SGHTA and CDR2 FQGTGA. The source of this sequence is a girl aged 2 to 10 with multiple sclerosis. The sample consisted of blood. This chain uses TRBV7-3 with TRBJ2-2; D might be TRBD1 or TRBD2, each matching 5 bases. The CDR3, as DNA: TGTGCCAGCAGTTCCGGGACCGTCGACACCGGGGAGCTGTTTTTT. Protein: CASSSGTVDTGELFF.